The 5 T cell receptor beta chains below come from one sample, sequenced in a study of shared T cell receptors in the human thymus. Assay: immunoSEQ multiplex PCR; the TCRdb copy retains only in-frame clones and omits some. The sample shows about 380,000 clones, 95% of them seen only once. Sequenced sample: thymocytes. These receptors originate from a human donor.

J is TRBJ2-7 and V is TRBV4-2, with D perhaps TRBD1 or TRBD2 (6 bases each). Trimming removed 0 bases at V and 7 bases at J, with 19 bases between. The CDR3 totals 16 residues. In germline, CDR1 is LGHNA, CDR2 YNFKEQ. The CDR3 reads CASSQDYGSGAPEQYF. CDR3 sequence (DNA): TGTGCCAGCAGCCAAGACTATGGCTCGGGGGCGCCGGAGCAGTACTTC.

The chain carries TRBV7-2 and TRBJ1-5; TRBD1 matches 7 bases. J was trimmed by 0 bases and V by 0 bases; bases with no gene match: 8. The CDR3 is 18 amino acids. Germline CDR1 is SGHTA and CDR2 is FQGNSA. The CDR3 spells CASSLAGTVPYSNQPQHF. CDR3 sequence (DNA): TGTGCCAGCAGCTTAGCGGGGACAGTACCATATAGCAATCAGCCCCAGCATTTT.

This rearrangement joins TRBV11-2 to TRBJ2-5; TRBD1 matches at 12 bases. The V gene end was trimmed by 6 bases and the J gene end by 5 bases; junction bases not matched to a gene: 4. CDR3 size: 14 residues. Germline CDR1 is SGHAT and CDR2 is FQNNGV. The CDR3 here is CASRRGQGAETQYF. CDR3 nucleotides: TGTGCCAGCAGGCGGGGACAGGGGGCGGAGACCCAGTACTTC.

This clone was counted once. The chain uses TRBV29-1 and TRBJ2-3; the match to TRBD2 covers 14 bases. There are 17 residues in the CDR3. Trimming at V came to 5 bases and at J to 3 bases, leaving 10 bases not matched to a gene. The germline gives CDR1 SQVTM, CDR2 ANQGSEA. This CDR3 is CSVIGEGLAGETDTQYF. The CDR3 DNA is TGCAGCGTTATCGGCGAGGGACTAGCGGGAGAGACAGATACGCAGTATTTT.

The chain links TRBV4-3 to TRBJ1-5; 8 bases align to TRBD1. The germline CDR1 and CDR2 sequences are LGHNA and YSLEER. The CDR3 spans 15 residues. J lost 1 base, V lost 1 base, and 0 bases had no gene match. CDR3 amino acids: CASSQGTGSNQPQHF. The CDR3 nucleotides read TGCGCCAGCAGCCAAGGGACAGGGAGCAATCAGCCCCAGCATTTT.